Listed below are T cell receptor beta chains from one sample, sequenced in a study of human T cells and chemical hapten exposure. TCRdb called the RACE reads again in MiXCR, with one record for every CDR3 protein. There are fewer than 350,000 distinct CDR3 sequences in the sample; 7.7% occur only once, and 1.2% lies in the top ten. The sample here was whole blood, taken in connection with sensitization to the hapten diphenylcyclopropenone (DPC). These receptor sequences come from a man aged 18 to 30 with alopecia areata. Some clones in this sample may be carry-over from other donors' samples. The CDR3 runs from the conserved cysteine through the conserved F or W. Fields, in order: V gene, J gene, clone size, D gene, CDR3 protein, CDR3 DNA. The D gene is left open where the match is weak. A clone size is listed for some rows: how often the clone was seen (once, few, many), or a class if it is expanded.

V: TRBV6-2/TRBV6-3
J: TRBJ2-3
size: -
D: -
CDR3: CASSYPGPATTDTQYF
DNA: TGTGCCAGCAGTTACCCGGGACCGGCTACCACAGATACGCAGTATTTT

V: TRBV6-2/TRBV6-3
J: TRBJ2-5
size: many
D: -
CDR3: CASSPDSNIAETQYF
DNA: TGTGCCAGCAGTCCGGACTCCAATATCGCAGAGACCCAGTACTTC

V: TRBV20-1
J: TRBJ2-7
size: few
D: -
CDR3: CSASRQGGPYEQYF
DNA: TGCAGTGCTAGCCGGCAGGGAGGACCCTACGAGCAGTACTTC

V: TRBV7-9
J: TRBJ2-7
size: -
D: -
CDR3: CASSPGTRTGQYF
DNA: TGTGCCAGCAGCCCAGGGACGCGCACGGGGCAGTACTTC

V: TRBV29-1
J: TRBJ2-1
size: -
D: -
CDR3: CSVETSYNEQFF
DNA: TGCAGCGTTGAAACATCATACAATGAGCAGTTCTTC

V: TRBV5-1
J: TRBJ2-3
size: few
D: -
CDR3: CASSLVASETDTQYF
DNA: TGCGCCAGCAGCTTGGTAGCCTCCGAGACAGATACGCAGTATTTT

V: TRBV6-6
J: TRBJ2-5
size: few
D: -
CDR3: CASSYLTHQETQYF
DNA: TGTGCCAGCAGTTACCTGACGCACCAAGAGACCCAGTACTTC

V: TRBV7-2
J: TRBJ1-1
size: few
D: TRBD1
CDR3: CASRWTGLTEAFF
DNA: TGTGCCAGCAGGTGGACAGGGCTCACTGAAGCTTTCTTT

V: TRBV29-1
J: TRBJ1-1
size: many
D: -
CDR3: CSVQHSKAFF
DNA: TGCAGCGTTCAGCACAGTAAAGCTTTCTTT

V: TRBV6-4
J: TRBJ1-1
size: many
D: -
CDR3: CASSAERNTEAFF
DNA: TGTGCCAGCAGTGCCGAGCGGAACACTGAAGCTTTCTTT

V: TRBV11-1
J: TRBJ2-1
size: -
D: -
CDR3: CASSQTYRVFWNEQFF
DNA: TGTGCCAGCAGCCAGACCTACAGGGTATTCTGGAATGAGCAGTTCTTC

V: TRBV7-9
J: TRBJ1-2
size: -
D: -
CDR3: CASSQSNYGYTF
DNA: TGTGCCAGCAGCCAATCTAACTATGGCTACACCTTC

V: TRBV7-9
J: TRBJ1-2
size: -
D: -
CDR3: CASSFPPTGLYGYTF
DNA: TGTGCCAGCAGCTTCCCACCGACGGGACTGTATGGCTACACCTTC